A single sample is the source of the 29 T cell receptor beta chains below, sequenced in a study of control samples from healthy donors and cancer patients. Assay used: immunoSEQ multiplex PCR; TCRdb lists only in-frame clones, some missing. The data hold 130,000 or so clones, with under 90% observed a single time. What was sequenced was PBMCs. The receptor source for this set is a man aged 45-60 years with head and neck cancer.

V and J are TRBV19 and TRBJ1-5, with D maybe TRBD1 (6 bases). V was cut by 8 bases and J by 0 bases, with 8 bases left in between. CDR1 LNHDA and CDR2 SQIVND come from the germline V gene (reference sequence). The CDR3 consists of 13 residues. This CDR3 reads CASGQNSNQPQHF. CDR3 DNA sequence: TGTGCCAGTGGACAGAATAGCAATCAGCCCCAGCATTTT.

This chain joins TRBV5-8 and TRBJ1-1; no clear D gene. Germline V gene sequence: CDR1 SGHTS, CDR2 YDEGEE. This CDR3 is 14 amino acids long. Trimming left V 3 bases short and J 0 bases short, with 9 bases between. CDR3 nucleotides: TGTGCCAGCAGCTGGAACAGTATGAACACTGAAGCTTTCTTT. It is translated as CASSWNSMNTEAFF.

CDR3 in DNA: TGCGCCAGCAGCTTGGATTACCGCGATGAGCAGTTCTTC. Translation gives CASSLDYRDEQFF. V usage is TRBV5-1 and J usage is TRBJ2-1, with D uncertain. With 0 bases removed from V and 8 bases from J, the gap between germline ends came to 9 bases. The CDR3 length is 13 residues. Germline V gives CDR1 SGHRS, CDR2 YFSETQ.

The chain couples TRBV4-1 to TRBJ1-2; D gene ambiguous. CDR3 length: 13 amino acids. The V gene lost 0 bases and the J gene lost 9 bases, with 11 bases spanning the gap. Germline V gene lookup returns CDR1 MGHRA and CDR2 YSYEKL. The CDR3 DNA reads as TGCGCCAGCAGCCAAGAGGTCGGCAGGAGCTACACCTTC. It yields the protein CASSQEVGRSYTF.

J is TRBJ2-7 and V is TRBV6-5; D is perhaps TRBD2 (6 bases). Trimming cost V 5 bases and J 2 bases, with 16 bases left between them. Germline V gene data show CDR1 as MNHEY and CDR2 as SVGAGI. This CDR3 spans 15 amino acids. CDR3 loop: CASSIKGREAYEQYF. The CDR3 nucleotides read TGTGCCAGCAGTATTAAGGGCAGGGAGGCCTACGAGCAGTACTTC.

The chain links TRBV28 to TRBJ1-2; possibly TRBD1 for D (6 bases). Germline assignment: CDR1 MDHEN and CDR2 SYDVKM. V was clipped by 4 bases and J by 6 bases, with 15 bases between them. The CDR3 runs 14 residues. The CDR3 loop reads CASSSRPGANGYTF. CDR3 bases: TGTGCCAGCAGTTCCCGCCCAGGGGCAAATGGCTACACCTTC.

The rearrangement links TRBV6-5 to TRBJ1-5; D gene ambiguous. Trimming cost V 5 bases and J 15 bases, with 17 bases left between them. CDR1 and CDR2 from the germline V gene are MNHEY and SVGAGI. The CDR3 has 12 residues. The CDR3 protein is CASSNGQFNTHF. The CDR3 DNA is TGTGCCAGCAGTAACGGCCAGTTTAATACGCATTTT.

V gene TRBV6-5 combines with J gene TRBJ1-4; D possibly corresponds to TRBD1 (5 bases). There are 14 residues in the CDR3. Between the trimmed V and J ends, which lost 6 bases and 0 bases, there was a span of 8 bases. Germline V CDR1 and CDR2: MNHEY, SVGAGI. The CDR3 reads CASSQGATNEKLFF. CDR3 in DNA: TGTGCCAGCAGCCAGGGTGCAACTAATGAAAAACTGTTTTTT.

The genes are TRBV7-3 and TRBJ1-2; no reliable D call. Trimming took off 0 bases at V and 8 bases at J, with 4 bases between the two ends. The CDR3 spans 11 residues. Germline loops: CDR1 SGHTA, CDR2 FQGTGA. CDR3 coding DNA: TGTGCCAGCAGCTTAACAGGGGGCTACACCTTC. Translation gives CASSLTGGYTF. The whole variable domain, filled in from reference TRBV7-3 and TRBJ1-2, reads GAGVSQTPSNKVTEKGKYVELRCDPISGHTALYWYRQSLGQGPEFLIYFQGTGAADDSGLPNDRFFAVRPEGSVSTLKIQRTERGDSAVYLCASSLTGGYTFGSGTRLTVV.

This clone was detected once. V gene TRBV2 combines with J gene TRBJ2-3, with 11 bases fitting TRBD2. Germline V CDR1 and CDR2: SNHLY, FYNNEI. This CDR3 comprises 16 residues. V shed 4 bases, J shed 1 base, and the junction held 4 bases outside the gene matches. The CDR3 coding sequence is TGTGCCAGCAGTGCATTGACTAGCGGGGGCACAGATACGCAGTATTTT. This translates into CASSALTSGGTDTQYF.

This chain uses TRBV11-2 with TRBJ1-2; no definite D call. The CDR3 loop spans 15 amino acids. Germline loops: CDR1 SGHAT, CDR2 FQNNGV. The V end lost 1 base, the J end lost 4 bases, and 13 bases lay between the germline ends. CDR3 region: CASSLVSFRAYGYTF. The CDR3 nucleotides read TGTGCCAGCAGCTTAGTTTCTTTCCGAGCCTATGGCTACACCTTC.

This clone was recorded once. V is TRBV5-1 and J is TRBJ2-2; maybe TRBD1 (7 bases). CDR1 is SGHRS and CDR2 is YFSETQ in the germline V gene. The CDR3 length is 15 residues. Trimming removed 1 base at V and 7 bases at J, with 14 bases between. In DNA form, the CDR3 reads TGCGCCAGCAGCTTGAGGTCCAGGGGGGACGGGGAGCTGTTTTTT. It translates to CASSLRSRGDGELFF.

The chain has TRBV5-5 and TRBJ2-1, with D possibly being TRBD2 (6 bases). The CDR3 is 17 residues long. With 6 bases removed from V and 0 bases from J, the gap between germline ends came to 19 bases. Germline CDR1 and CDR2: SGHKS and YYEKEE (reference sequence). CDR3 nucleotide sequence: TGTGCCAGCAAGGCGGGACTTGCTTTGAGCTCCTACAATGAGCAGTTCTTC. Its protein product is CASKAGLALSSYNEQFF.

The chain recombines TRBV28 with TRBJ1-3, with D hard to call. V gave up 5 bases and J gave up 0 bases, with 11 bases separating them. Germline values: CDR1 MDHEN, CDR2 SYDVKM. The length of the CDR3 is 15 residues. The CDR3 nucleotides are TGTGCCAGCAGTCAAGCCGGGAGCTCTGGAAACACCATATATTTT. It encodes CASSQAGSSGNTIYF.

The V and J genes are TRBV28 and TRBJ1-1; D is uncertain. The germline CDR1 and CDR2 sequences are MDHEN and SYDVKM. V was trimmed by 6 bases and J by 0 bases, leaving 5 bases between them. CDR3 size: 12 residues. The CDR3 coding sequence is TGTGCCAGCAGGTTAATGAACACTGAAGCTTTCTTT. Its protein is CASRLMNTEAFF.

This clone was counted between two and nine times. The CDR3 DNA sequence: TGTGCCAGCAGTTACACTAGCGGGAGCTCCTACGAGCAGTACTTC. Amino acid sequence: CASSYTSGSSYEQYF. The gene calls are TRBV6-5 and TRBJ2-7, with 11 bases that match TRBD2. From germline, CDR1 is MNHEY and CDR2 SVGAGI. The CDR3 extends over 15 amino acids. After removal of 2 bases from V and 0 bases from J, the junction contained 0 bases not matched to a gene.

This clone was seen a single time. The V gene is TRBV3-1 (or the pseudogene TRBV3-2), the J gene TRBJ1-1; D is unresolved. The germline V gene encodes CDR1 LGHDT and CDR2 YNNKEL (reference sequence). This CDR3 comprises 16 residues. Trimming pared 1 base from V and 1 base from J, leaving 13 bases between. DNA of the CDR3: TGTGCCAGCAGCCAAGTTCTAGGTGCAGGGAACACTGAAGCTTTCTTT. Its protein is CASSQVLGAGNTEAFF.

The chain is built from TRBV19 and TRBJ1-2; 10 nucleotides match TRBD1. Trimming at V came to 3 bases and at J to 5 bases, leaving 12 bases not matched to a gene. Germline CDR1 LNHDA, CDR2 SQIVND (reference sequence). This CDR3 is built from 17 residues. The CDR3 coding sequence is TGTGCCAGTAGTATGTCCGCGGGACAGGGGTTCGTATATGGCTACACCTTC. The encoded protein is CASSMSAGQGFVYGYTF.

The chain uses TRBV3-1 (or the pseudogene TRBV3-2) and TRBJ2-1; D ambiguous. Trimming shortened V by 4 bases and J by 3 bases, and 13 bases separated the two germline ends. Germline V gene sequence: CDR1 LGHDT, CDR2 YNNKEL (reference sequence). The CDR3 runs 15 residues. DNA for the CDR3: TGTGCCAGCAGCCTTAAGTCAAGCCACTACAATGAGCAGTTCTTC. It specifies CASSLKSSHYNEQFF.

The chain is built from TRBV10-3 and TRBJ2-5; TRBD1 is a possible D gene (6 bases). V was cut by 0 bases and J by 5 bases, with 10 bases left in between. There are 14 residues in the CDR3. CDR1 is ENHRY, CDR2 SYGVKD, per germline. The CDR3 bases are TGTGCCATCAGTGAGTCGACTCAGGGGGAGACCCAGTACTTC. Encoded protein: CAISESTQGETQYF.

The chain recombines TRBV5-1 with TRBJ2-7, with D possibly being TRBD2 (6 bases). Trimming shortened V by 1 base and J by 6 bases, and 11 bases separated the two germline ends. Germline values: CDR1 SGHRS, CDR2 YFSETQ. CDR3 length equals 13 residues. In DNA form, the CDR3 reads TGCGCCAGCAGCTTGTACGGGAGTGGCGAGCAGTACTTC. Translation: CASSLYGSGEQYF. Drawing the rest from reference TRBV5-1 and TRBJ2-7, the complete variable domain is KAGVTQTPRYLIKTRGQQVTLSCSPISGHRSVSWYQQTPGQGLQFLFEYFSETQRNKGNFPGRFSGRQFSNSRSEMNVSTLELGDSALYLCASSLYGSGEQYFGPGTRLTVT.

The chain employs TRBV2 and TRBJ2-2; 12 positions match TRBD1. The CDR3 loop spans 15 amino acids. Germline CDR1 reads SNHLY; CDR2 reads FYNNEI. The junction had 4 bases not matched to a gene; V was cut back by 8 bases and J by 3 bases. Here the CDR3 reads CASWDRGLDTGELFF. The CDR3 DNA reads TGTGCCAGCTGGGACAGGGGGCTGGACACCGGGGAGCTGTTTTTT. Full variable domain (outside the CDR3, taken from reference TRBV2 and TRBJ2-2): EPEVTQTPSHQVTQMGQEVILRCVPISNHLYFYWYRQILGQKVEFLVSFYNNEISEKSEIFDDQFSVERPDGSNFTLKIRSTKLEDSAMYFCASWDRGLDTGELFFGEGSRLTVL.

V and J are TRBV19 and TRBJ2-1; 7 nucleotides match TRBD2. Germline CDR1 and CDR2: LNHDA and SQIVND (reference sequence). After removal of 5 bases from V and 4 bases from J, the junction contained 11 bases not matched to a gene. This CDR3 contains 16 residues. The CDR3 coding sequence is TGTGCCAGTAGTCCATCTAGCGGCCGGTCATACAATGAGCAGTTCTTC. As protein: CASSPSSGRSYNEQFF.

The rearrangement links TRBV6-6 to TRBJ2-7, with D hard to call. The V gene's germline CDR1 is MNHNY and CDR2 SVGAGI (reference sequence). The CDR3 is 13 residues long. Trimming stripped 6 bases from V and 4 bases from J, with 13 bases between. The CDR3 DNA reads TGTGCCAGCAGATATCAGTGGGAATACGAGCAGTACTTC. Translating it yields CASRYQWEYEQYF.

The genes are TRBV28 and TRBJ2-3; D gene uncertain. Trimming pared 6 bases from V and 2 bases from J, leaving 6 bases between. The CDR3 spans 12 residues. The germline V gene encodes CDR1 MDHEN and CDR2 SYDVKM. The CDR3 sequence: CASSGPTDTQYF. DNA for the CDR3: TGTGCCAGCAGCGGGCCCACAGATACGCAGTATTTT.

The V call is TRBV7-9, the J call TRBJ2-7, with 13 nucleotides matching TRBD2. CDR3 length equals 16 residues. The ends lost 3 bases at V and 0 bases at J; junction bases unmatched: 2. CDR1 is SEHNR, CDR2 FQNEAQ, per germline (reference sequence). CDR3 coding DNA: TGTGCCAGCAGCTTGGGACTAGCGGGACGCTCCTACGAGCAGTACTTC. Residues: CASSLGLAGRSYEQYF. The complete variable domain, with remaining parts taken from reference TRBV7-9 and TRBJ2-7, reads DTGVSQNPRHKITKRGQNVTFRCDPISEHNRLYWYRQTLGQGPEFLTYFQNEAQLEKSRLLSDRFSAERPKGSFSTLEIQRTEQGDSAMYLCASSLGLAGRSYEQYFGPGTRLTVT.

V and J are TRBV19 and TRBJ1-6; D not resolved. This CDR3 region has 16 residues. Looked up from germline, CDR1 is LNHDA and CDR2 is SQIVND (reference sequence). The V end lost 6 bases, the J end lost 9 bases, and 21 bases lay between the germline ends. The CDR3 nucleotides are TGTGCCAGTAGCGGACGGACTCAAGGACGGGGTTCACCCCTCCACTTT. It is translated as CASSGRTQGRGSPLHF.

The V gene is TRBV5-1, the J gene TRBJ2-1, with 11 bases that match TRBD2. Germline V gene data show CDR1 as SGHRS and CDR2 as YFSETQ. The CDR3 is 15 residues long. V was pared by 4 bases and J by 4 bases, with 4 bases of the junction left unmatched. CDR3 protein: CASSRGTSGYNEQFF. CDR3 sequence (DNA): TGCGCCAGCAGCCGCGGGACTAGCGGTTACAATGAGCAGTTCTTC. Drawing the rest from reference TRBV5-1 and TRBJ2-1, the complete variable domain is KAGVTQTPRYLIKTRGQQVTLSCSPISGHRSVSWYQQTPGQGLQFLFEYFSETQRNKGNFPGRFSGRQFSNSRSEMNVSTLELGDSALYLCASSRGTSGYNEQFFGPGTRLTVL.

This clone was seen a single time. V and J are TRBV5-1 and TRBJ2-1; D possibly corresponds to TRBD2 (5 bases). The CDR3 runs 16 residues. The germline gives CDR1 SGHRS, CDR2 YFSETQ. V gave up 5 bases and J gave up 5 bases, with 20 bases separating them. CDR3 in amino acids: CASSPAPVLTNNEQFF. CDR3 nucleotide sequence: TGCGCCAGCAGTCCAGCCCCTGTTCTGACTAACAATGAGCAGTTCTTC.